This T cell receptor (beta chain) was sequenced for a study of shared clonotypes between healthy human individuals. Clones were read by immunoSEQ multiplex PCR, and TCRdb kept only the in-frame ones, dropping some. The sample contains 1.6 million or so clones, just under 99% of which appear only once. General study findings and limits: Roughly 5% of naive CD4 clonotypes were shared across several donors. Relative to their counterparts shared across all four donors, non-shared clonotypes exhibited diminished generation probabilities.

Those who donated, Caucasian adults without exception, all lived in Nashville, Tennessee. Of note for this clone: Its antigen remains unidentified.

The origin of this receptor is a young man in good health. Sample: naive CD4+ T cells sorted from blood. The subset is: CD45RA+ positively selected.

DNA of the CDR3: TGTGCCAGCAGTTTCAGGCATAAACGTAACAATGAGCAGTTCTTC. It specifies CASSFRHKRNNEQFF. The chain recombines TRBV28 with TRBJ2-1; D remains unclear. The CDR3 runs 15 residues. The ends were cut back, 3 bases at V and 5 bases at J, with 14 bases in the middle. Germline V lookup: CDR1 MDHEN, CDR2 SYDVKM.